This T cell receptor (beta chain) was profiled in a study of T cell responses to AZD1222 COVID-19 vaccine. Study-wide findings and caveats: Nearly half of spike-specific TCRs reportedly target variant regions that are unmutated in the B.1.351 and B.1.1.7 variants. There were mostly white British donors and more females than males, and clonal diversity was possibly underestimated.

Regarding this clone: Its antigen is not known.

Trimming pared 6 bases from V and 4 bases from J, leaving 18 bases between. The CDR3 covers 16 residues. Germline lookup yields CDR1 MDHEN and CDR2 SYDVKM. TCRdb keeps only in-frame clones here, not all; method: immunoSEQ multiplex PCR. The sample consists of tens of thousands of clones, approximately 90% of them appearing once. The input for sequencing was peripheral blood, taken 28 days after the second dose of the MenACWY control vaccine. The receptor was isolated from an adult who received the MenACWY meningococcal vaccine as a control. V is TRBV28 and J is TRBJ2-2, with D perhaps TRBD1 (6 bases). The CDR3 coding sequence is TGTGCCAGCAGCCTCTCGTTCCAGGGGCGCACCGGGGAGCTGTTTTTT. Encoded protein: CASSLSFQGRTGELFF.